This is a list of T cell receptor beta chains from one sample in a study of blood T cell repertoires in COVID-19. Measured with immunoSEQ multiplex PCR; TCRdb has only the in-frame clones, and not every one. The data show 140,000 or so clones, 78% seen once. What was sequenced was peripheral blood. Source of these receptors: a woman aged 55-70 years with acute or convalescent COVID-19. CDR3s include the opening cysteine and the closing phenylalanine or tryptophan. D genes are given only for firm matches. Rows give clone size only sometimes, using once, few, many, or a class for an expanded clone.

J,D,V,size,CDR3
TRBJ2-3,TRBD2,TRBV27,.,CASSRTSGSSRTDTQYF
TRBJ2-7,.,TRBV2,.,CASSESGAWLGTYEQYF
TRBJ1-5,.,TRBV30,.,CAWGEYSNQPQHF
TRBJ1-1,.,TRBV2,few,CASSEAGQGLTEAFF
TRBJ2-1,TRBD2,TRBV5-1,few,CASSSQAGGPREQFF
TRBJ2-7,TRBD2,TRBV7-2,.,CASSSTSGPYEQYF
TRBJ2-1,.,TRBV7-8,.,CASSPWSGSYNEQFF
TRBJ2-1,TRBD1,TRBV6-5,.,CASSPPGTGGRKRFF
TRBJ1-1,TRBD1,TRBV6-2/TRBV6-3,.,CASSHPGGNTEAFF
TRBJ2-7,.,TRBV5-8,.,CASSLVRGHEQYF
TRBJ2-3,TRBD2,TRBV4-1,few,CASSLWGAGGADTQYF
TRBJ2-1,.,TRBV15,.,CATSRVMGRSSYNEQFF
TRBJ2-2,TRBD1,TRBV18,.,CASSPRGQGSNTGELFF
TRBJ1-5,.,TRBV28,.,CASSFPGGNQPQHF
TRBJ1-4,.,TRBV28,once,CASSSTNSLIEKLFF
TRBJ1-4,.,TRBV5-1,.,CASSFYPFEKLFF
TRBJ1-1,TRBD1,TRBV7-9,.,CASSNPGQGYTEAFF
TRBJ2-2,TRBD2,TRBV28,.,CASSSPGTRKDGELFF
TRBJ2-1,.,TRBV10-1,.,CASSEFGNEQFF
TRBJ1-4,.,TRBV4-1,many,CASSQDGAKGEKLFF
TRBJ1-2,TRBD1,TRBV27,.,CASSSDRGGYTF
TRBJ2-7,.,TRBV7-8,.,CASSLSDNLQQYF
TRBJ2-7,TRBD2,TRBV7-6,.,CASSSRTSGSYEQYF
TRBJ1-1,.,TRBV6-1,.,CASSEAPGGEGPEAFF
TRBJ2-2,TRBD2,TRBV5-1,.,CASSPGLDMSWLFF
TRBJ2-2,TRBD2,TRBV3-1/TRBV3-2,.,CASSQEFGRAYGGELFF
TRBJ2-2,TRBD2,TRBV5-1,.,CASSLGWETSGTGELFF
TRBJ2-7,TRBD1,TRBV13,.,CASSFGTGGEQYF
TRBJ2-7,TRBD1,TRBV19,few,CASSPGQGVLYEQYF
TRBJ2-1,TRBD2,TRBV14,.,CASSQSLTSGRIREQFF
TRBJ1-2,TRBD1,TRBV9,.,CASSVGLGQGVGYTF
TRBJ2-5,TRBD2,TRBV5-4,.,CASSRRGSETQYF
TRBJ2-1,.,TRBV9,.,CASSVELAWDEQFF
TRBJ1-5,.,TRBV21-1,.,CASSSLRDSNQPQHF
TRBJ2-1,.,TRBV6-6,.,CVSSYSVGESNEQFF
TRBJ1-6,.,TRBV27,.,CASSFRSTSPLHF
TRBJ2-7,TRBD1,TRBV6-6,.,CASSPNRDRTYEQYF
TRBJ2-7,.,TRBV14,.,CASSQGSHRTYEQYF
TRBJ1-1,.,TRBV9,.,CASSVTRGTEAFF
TRBJ1-1,.,TRBV28,.,CASSLTVQNTEAFF
TRBJ2-2,.,TRBV11-3,.,CASSPGNTGELFF
TRBJ2-1,TRBD1,TRBV5-1,once,CASSFTGDNEQFF
TRBJ1-3,TRBD1,TRBV9,many,CASSGQGSNTIYF
TRBJ1-5,.,TRBV27,.,CASSFGKNQPQHF
TRBJ2-1,TRBD2,TRBV11-1,.,CASSSLAGGLSNEQFF
TRBJ1-2,.,TRBV6-1,.,CASSERGGASGGYTF
TRBJ1-2,TRBD1,TRBV30,.,CAWSSRGRDGYTF
TRBJ1-2,TRBD1,TRBV27,.,CASRLQGGNGYTF
TRBJ1-1,.,TRBV9,once,CASSVIPSGEKAFF
TRBJ1-6,TRBD1,TRBV11-2,.,CASSSPRDSSYNSPLHF